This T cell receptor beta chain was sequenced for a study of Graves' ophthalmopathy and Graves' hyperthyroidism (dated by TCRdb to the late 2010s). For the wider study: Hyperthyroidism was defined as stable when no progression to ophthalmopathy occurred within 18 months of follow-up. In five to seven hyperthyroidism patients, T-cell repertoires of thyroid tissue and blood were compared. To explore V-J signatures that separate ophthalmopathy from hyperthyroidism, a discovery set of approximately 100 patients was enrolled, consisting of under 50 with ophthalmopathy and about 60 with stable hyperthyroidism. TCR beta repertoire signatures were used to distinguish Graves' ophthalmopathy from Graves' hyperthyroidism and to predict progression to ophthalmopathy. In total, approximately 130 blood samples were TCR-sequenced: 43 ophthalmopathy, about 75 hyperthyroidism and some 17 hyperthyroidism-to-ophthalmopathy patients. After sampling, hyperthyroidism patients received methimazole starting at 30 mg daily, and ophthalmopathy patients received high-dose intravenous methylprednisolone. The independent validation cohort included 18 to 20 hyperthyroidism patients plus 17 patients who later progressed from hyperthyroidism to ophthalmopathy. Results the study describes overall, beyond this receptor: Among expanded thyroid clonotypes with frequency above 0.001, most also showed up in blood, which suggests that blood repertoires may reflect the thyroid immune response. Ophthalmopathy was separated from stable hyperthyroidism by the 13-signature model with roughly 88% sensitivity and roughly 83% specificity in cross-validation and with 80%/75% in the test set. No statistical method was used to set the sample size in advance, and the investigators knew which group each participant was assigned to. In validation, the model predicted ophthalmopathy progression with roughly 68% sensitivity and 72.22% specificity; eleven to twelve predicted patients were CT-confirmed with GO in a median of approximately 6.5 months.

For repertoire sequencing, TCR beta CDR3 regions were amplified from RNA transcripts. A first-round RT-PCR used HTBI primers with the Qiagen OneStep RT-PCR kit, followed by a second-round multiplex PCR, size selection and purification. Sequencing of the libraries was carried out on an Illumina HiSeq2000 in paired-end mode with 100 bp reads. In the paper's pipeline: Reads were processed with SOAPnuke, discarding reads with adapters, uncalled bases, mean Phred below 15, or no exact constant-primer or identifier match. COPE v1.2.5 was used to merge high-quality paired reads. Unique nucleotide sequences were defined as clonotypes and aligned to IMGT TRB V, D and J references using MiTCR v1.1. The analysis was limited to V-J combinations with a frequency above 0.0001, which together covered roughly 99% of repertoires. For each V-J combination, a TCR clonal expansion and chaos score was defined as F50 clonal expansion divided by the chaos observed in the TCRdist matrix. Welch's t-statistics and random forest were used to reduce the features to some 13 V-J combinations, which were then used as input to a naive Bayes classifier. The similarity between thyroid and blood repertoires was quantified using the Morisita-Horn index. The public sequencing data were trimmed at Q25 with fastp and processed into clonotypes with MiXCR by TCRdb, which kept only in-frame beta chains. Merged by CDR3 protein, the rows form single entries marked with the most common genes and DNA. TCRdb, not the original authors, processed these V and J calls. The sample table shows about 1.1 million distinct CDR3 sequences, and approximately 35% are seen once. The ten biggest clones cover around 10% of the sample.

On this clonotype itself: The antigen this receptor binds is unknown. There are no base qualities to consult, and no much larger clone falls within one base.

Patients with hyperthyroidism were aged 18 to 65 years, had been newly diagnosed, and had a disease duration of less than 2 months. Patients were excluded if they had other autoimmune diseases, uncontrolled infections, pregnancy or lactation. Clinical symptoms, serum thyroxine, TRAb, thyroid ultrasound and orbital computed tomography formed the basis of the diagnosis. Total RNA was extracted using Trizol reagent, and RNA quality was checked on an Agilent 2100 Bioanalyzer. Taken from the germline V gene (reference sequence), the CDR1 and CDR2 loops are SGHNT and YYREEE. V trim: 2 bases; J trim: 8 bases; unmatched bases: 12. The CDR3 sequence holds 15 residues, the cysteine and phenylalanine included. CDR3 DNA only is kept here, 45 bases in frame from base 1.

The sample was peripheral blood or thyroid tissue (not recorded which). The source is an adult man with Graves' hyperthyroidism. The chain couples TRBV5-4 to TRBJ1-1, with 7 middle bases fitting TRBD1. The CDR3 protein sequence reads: CASSLARQGDMEAFF. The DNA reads TGTGCCAGCAGCTTAGCGCGACAGGGAGACATGGAAGCTTTCTTT.